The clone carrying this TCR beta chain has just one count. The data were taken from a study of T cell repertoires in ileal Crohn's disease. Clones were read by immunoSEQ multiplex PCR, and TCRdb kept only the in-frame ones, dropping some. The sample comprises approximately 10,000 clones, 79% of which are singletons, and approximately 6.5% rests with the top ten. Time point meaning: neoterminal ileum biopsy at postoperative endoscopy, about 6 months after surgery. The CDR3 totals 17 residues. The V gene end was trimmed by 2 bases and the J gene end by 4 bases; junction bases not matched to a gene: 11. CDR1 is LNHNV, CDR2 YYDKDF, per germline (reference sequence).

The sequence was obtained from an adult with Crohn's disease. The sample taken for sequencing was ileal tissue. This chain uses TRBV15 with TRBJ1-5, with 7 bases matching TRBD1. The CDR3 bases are TGTGCCACCAGCAGATCAGGGGGAACGGGATGGAATCAGCCCCAGCATTTT. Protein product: CATSRSGGTGWNQPQHF.